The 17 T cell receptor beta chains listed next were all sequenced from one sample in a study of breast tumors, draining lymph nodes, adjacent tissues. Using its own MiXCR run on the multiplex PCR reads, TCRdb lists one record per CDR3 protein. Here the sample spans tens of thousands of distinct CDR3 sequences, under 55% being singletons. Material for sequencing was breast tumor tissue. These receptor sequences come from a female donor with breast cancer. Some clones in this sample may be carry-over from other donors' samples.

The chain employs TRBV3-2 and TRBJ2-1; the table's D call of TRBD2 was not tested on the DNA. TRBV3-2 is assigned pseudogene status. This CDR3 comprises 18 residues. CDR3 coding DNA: TGTGCCAGCAGCCAAGATCCGCGACTAGCGGGAGCACGGGATGAGCAGTTCTTC. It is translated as CASSQDPRLAGARDEQFF.

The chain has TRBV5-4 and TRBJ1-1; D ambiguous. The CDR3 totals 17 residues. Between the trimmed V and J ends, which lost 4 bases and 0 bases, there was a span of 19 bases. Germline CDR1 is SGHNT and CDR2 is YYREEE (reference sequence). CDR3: CASSPKRVVGMNTEAFF. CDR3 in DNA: TGTGCCAGCAGCCCGAAGAGAGTTGTGGGAATGAACACTGAAGCTTTCTTT. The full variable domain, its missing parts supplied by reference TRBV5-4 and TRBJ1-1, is ETGVTQSPTHLIKTRGQQVTLRCSSQSGHNTVSWYQQALGQGPQFIFQYYREEENGRGNFPPRFSGLQFPNYSSELNVNALELDDSALYLCASSPKRVVGMNTEAFFGQGTRLTVV.

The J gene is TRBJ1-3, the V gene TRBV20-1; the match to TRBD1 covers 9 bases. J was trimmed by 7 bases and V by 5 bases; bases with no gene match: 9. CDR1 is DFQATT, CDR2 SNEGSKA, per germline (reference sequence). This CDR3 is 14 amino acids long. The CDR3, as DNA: TGCAGTGCTCCCGGGACAGGGAGTGGTAACACCATATATTTT. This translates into CSAPGTGSGNTIYF.

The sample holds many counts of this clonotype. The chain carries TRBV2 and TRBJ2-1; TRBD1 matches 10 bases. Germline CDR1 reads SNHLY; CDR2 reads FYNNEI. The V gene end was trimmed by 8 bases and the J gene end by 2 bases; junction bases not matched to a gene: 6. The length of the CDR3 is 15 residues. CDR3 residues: CASSTDRGTYNEQFF. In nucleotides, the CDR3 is TGTGCCAGCTCGACGGACAGGGGGACCTACAATGAGCAGTTCTTC.

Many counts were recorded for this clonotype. CDR3 in amino acids: CASRPSGTSGRNEQFF. Written as DNA, the CDR3 is TGTGCCAGTAGGCCGTCCGGGACTAGCGGGAGAAATGAGCAGTTCTTC. V is TRBV19 and J is TRBJ2-1, with 14 bases identical to TRBD2. J was trimmed by 7 bases and V by 6 bases; bases with no gene match: 8. This CDR3 comprises 16 residues. Germline CDR1 is LNHDA and CDR2 is SQIVND (reference sequence).

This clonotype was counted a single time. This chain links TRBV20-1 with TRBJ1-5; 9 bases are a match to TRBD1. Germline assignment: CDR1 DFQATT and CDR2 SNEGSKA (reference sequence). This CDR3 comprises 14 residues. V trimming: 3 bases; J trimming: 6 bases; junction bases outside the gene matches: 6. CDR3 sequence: CSARTGTGSQPQHF. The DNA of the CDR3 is TGCAGTGCTAGGACCGGGACAGGGAGTCAGCCCCAGCATTTT.

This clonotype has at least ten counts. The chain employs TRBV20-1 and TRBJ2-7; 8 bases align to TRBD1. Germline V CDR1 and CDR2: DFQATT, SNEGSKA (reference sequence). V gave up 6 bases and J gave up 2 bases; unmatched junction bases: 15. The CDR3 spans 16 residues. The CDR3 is CSAKPFPRDRPYEQYF. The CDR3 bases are TGCAGTGCCAAACCCTTCCCCCGGGACAGGCCCTACGAGCAGTACTTC.

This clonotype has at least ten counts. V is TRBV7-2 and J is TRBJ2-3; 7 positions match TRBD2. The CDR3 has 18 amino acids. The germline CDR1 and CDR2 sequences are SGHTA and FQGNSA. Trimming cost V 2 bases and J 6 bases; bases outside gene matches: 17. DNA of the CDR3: TGTGCCAGCAGCTTACGACTCCCCACAATAGCGGGCATTGATACGCAGTATTTT. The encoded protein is CASSLRLPTIAGIDTQYF.

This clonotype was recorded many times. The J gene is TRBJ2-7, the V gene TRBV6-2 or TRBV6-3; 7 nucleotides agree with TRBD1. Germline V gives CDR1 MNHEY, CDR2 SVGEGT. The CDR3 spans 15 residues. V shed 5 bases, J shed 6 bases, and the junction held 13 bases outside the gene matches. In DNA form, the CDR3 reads TGTGCCAGCAGTCGAGAGCGAAACAGGGGTGGCGAGCAGTACTTC. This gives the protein CASSRERNRGGEQYF.

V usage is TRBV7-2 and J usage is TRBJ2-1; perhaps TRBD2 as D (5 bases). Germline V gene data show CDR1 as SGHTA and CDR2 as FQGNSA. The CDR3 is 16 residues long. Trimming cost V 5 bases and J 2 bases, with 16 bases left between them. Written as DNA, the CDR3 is TGTGCCAGCAGCGCCCGAGGAGCGGAGGCCTACAATGAGCAGTTCTTC. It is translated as CASSARGAEAYNEQFF.

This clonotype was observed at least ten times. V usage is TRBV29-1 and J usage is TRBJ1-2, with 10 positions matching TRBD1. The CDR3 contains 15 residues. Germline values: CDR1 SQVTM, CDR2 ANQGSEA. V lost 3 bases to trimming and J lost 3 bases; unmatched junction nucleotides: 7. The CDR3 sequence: CSVDLSGTGDYGYTF. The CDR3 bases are TGCAGCGTTGATCTTTCCGGGACAGGGGACTATGGCTACACCTTC.

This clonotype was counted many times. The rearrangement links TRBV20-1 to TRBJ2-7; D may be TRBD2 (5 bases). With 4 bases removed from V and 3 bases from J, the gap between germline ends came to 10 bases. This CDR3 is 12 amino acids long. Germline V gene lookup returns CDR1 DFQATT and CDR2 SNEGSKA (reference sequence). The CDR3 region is CSAKRTGYEQYF. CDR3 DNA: TGCAGTGCTAAACGGACTGGCTACGAGCAGTACTTC.

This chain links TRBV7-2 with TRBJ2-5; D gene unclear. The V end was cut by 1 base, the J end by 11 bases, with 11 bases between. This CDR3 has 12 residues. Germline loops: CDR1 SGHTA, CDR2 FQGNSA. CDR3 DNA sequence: TGTGCCAGCAGCTTAGGAAGGGTGAATCAGTACTTC. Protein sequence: CASSLGRVNQYF. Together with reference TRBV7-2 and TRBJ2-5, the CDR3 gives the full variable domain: GAGVSQSPSNKVTEKGKDVELRCDPISGHTALYWYRQSLGQGLEFLIYFQGNSAPDKSGLPSDRFSAERTGGSVSTLTIQRTQQEDSAVYLCASSLGRVNQYFGPGTRLLVL.

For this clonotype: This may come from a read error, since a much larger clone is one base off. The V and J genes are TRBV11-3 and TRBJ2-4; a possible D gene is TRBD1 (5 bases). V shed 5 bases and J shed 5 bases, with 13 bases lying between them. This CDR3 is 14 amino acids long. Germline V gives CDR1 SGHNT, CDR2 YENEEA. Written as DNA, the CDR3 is TGTGCCAGCAGCACAAGGGGCTGGGAAAACATTCAGTACTTC. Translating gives CASSTRGWENIQYF. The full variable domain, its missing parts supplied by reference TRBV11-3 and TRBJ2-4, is EAGVVQSPRYKIIEKKQPVAFWCNPISGHNTLYWYLQNLGQGPELLIRYENEEAVDDSQLPKDRFSAERLKGVDSTLKIQPAELGDSAVYLCASSTRGWENIQYFGAGTRLSVL.

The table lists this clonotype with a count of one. The CDR3 is CAISEFESYEQYF. Written as DNA, the CDR3 is TGTGCCATCAGTGAGTTTGAGTCCTACGAGCAGTACTTC. The chain employs TRBV10-3 and TRBJ2-7; no clear D. Deletions cut 1 base from V and 1 base from J, with 5 bases between. The germline V gene encodes CDR1 ENHRY and CDR2 SYGVKD. The CDR3 length is 13 residues.

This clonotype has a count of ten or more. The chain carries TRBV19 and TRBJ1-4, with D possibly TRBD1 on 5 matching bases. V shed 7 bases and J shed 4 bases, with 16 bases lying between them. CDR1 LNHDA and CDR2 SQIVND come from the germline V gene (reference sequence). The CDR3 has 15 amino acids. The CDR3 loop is CASTGGVRLNEKLFF. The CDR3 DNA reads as TGTGCCAGTACGGGGGGGGTTCGCCTTAATGAAAAACTGTTTTTT.

As DNA, the CDR3 is TGCAGTGCCACCGGGACAGGGGGATACAATCAGCCCCAGCATTTT. Its protein product is CSATGTGGYNQPQHF. The rearrangement uses TRBV20-1 and TRBJ1-5; 11 nucleotides match TRBD1. From germline, CDR1 is DFQATT and CDR2 SNEGSKA (reference sequence). V shed 6 bases, J shed 3 bases, and the junction held 7 bases outside the gene matches. The CDR3 covers 15 residues.